These 5 T cell receptor beta chains were all obtained from the same sample, sequenced in a study of T cell clonality in common variable immunodeficiency. Assay: immunoSEQ multiplex PCR; the TCRdb copy retains only in-frame clones and omits some. The sample includes over 30,000 clones, none of them occurring once. Findings and caveats of the study: In common variable immunodeficiency, TCR beta chains reportedly carried fewer deletions and N-nucleotide insertions.

These TCRs' antigens remain unknown. Sequencing was carried out using peripheral blood mononuclear cells. The receptor set was obtained from a human donor with common variable immunodeficiency.

In the case of this clone: With the read ending 3 residues before the CDR3 end, the germline J gene is used to fill in that end. This sequence joins TRBV5-5 and TRBJ2-7; D may be TRBD1 (6 bases). V lost 4 bases and J lost 6, with 17 bases in between. There are 14 residues in the CDR3. In germline, CDR1 is SGHKS, CDR2 YYEKEE (reference sequence). Here the CDR3 reads CASSPTTGQGEQYF. CDR3 DNA, as far as it was read: TGTGCCAGCAGCCCCACGACAGGCCAAGGCGAG.

There are many counts of this clone. The CDR3 spells CASSAGFQGKTQYF. CDR3 DNA (partial): TGTGCCAGCAGCGCCGGATTCCAGGGAAAGACC. The chain couples TRBV9 to TRBJ2-5, with D perhaps TRBD1 (5 bases). The read finishes 3 residues shy of the CDR3 end, and the germline J gene is used to complete it. CDR1 is SGDLS and CDR2 is YYNGEE in the germline V gene. Deletions cut 3 bases from V and 6 bases from J, with 15 bases between. This CDR3 region has 14 residues.

This clone showed up many times. Coverage ceases 3 residues before the CDR3 finishes, and the germline J gene fills in the end. J is TRBJ2-3 and V is TRBV19; 9 bases align to TRBD2. Trimming removed 1 base from V and 4 bases from J; junction bases left unmatched: 6. The germline CDR1 and CDR2 sequences are LNHDA and SQIVND (reference sequence). The CDR3 consists of 16 residues. The CDR3 DNA, read in part, is TGTGCCAGTAGTATAGCGGGACTAGCCTACGCAGATACG. This encodes CASSIAGLAYADT. The whole CDR3 reads CASSIAGLAYADTQYF.

This clone was counted ten times or more. From the germline J gene comes the end of the CDR3, since the read stops 3 residues before it. V gene TRBV19 combines with J gene TRBJ2-7; 11 nucleotides line up with TRBD2. V was clipped by 4 bases and J by 5 bases; unmatched bases: 7. Per germline, CDR1 LNHDA and CDR2 SQIVND (reference sequence). CDR3 length: 15 amino acids. This CDR3 is CASSRVELAGDEQYF. The sequenced part of the CDR3 DNA is TGTGCCAGTAGTAGGGTTGAACTAGCGGGAGACGAG.

A few counts support this clone. The read halts 3 residues ahead of the CDR3 end, with the missing end drawn from the germline J gene. The rearrangement links TRBV6-2 or TRBV6-3 to TRBJ1-5; TRBD1 agrees at 7 bases. Germline lookup yields CDR1 MNHEY and CDR2 SVGEGT. V shed 5 bases and J 4 bases; nucleotides not matched to a gene: 8. This CDR3 is 15 amino acids long. The CDR3 sequence: CASSPRAGGNQPQHF. CDR3 bases read: TGTGCCAGCAGTCCCCGAGCAGGGGGGAATCAGCCC.